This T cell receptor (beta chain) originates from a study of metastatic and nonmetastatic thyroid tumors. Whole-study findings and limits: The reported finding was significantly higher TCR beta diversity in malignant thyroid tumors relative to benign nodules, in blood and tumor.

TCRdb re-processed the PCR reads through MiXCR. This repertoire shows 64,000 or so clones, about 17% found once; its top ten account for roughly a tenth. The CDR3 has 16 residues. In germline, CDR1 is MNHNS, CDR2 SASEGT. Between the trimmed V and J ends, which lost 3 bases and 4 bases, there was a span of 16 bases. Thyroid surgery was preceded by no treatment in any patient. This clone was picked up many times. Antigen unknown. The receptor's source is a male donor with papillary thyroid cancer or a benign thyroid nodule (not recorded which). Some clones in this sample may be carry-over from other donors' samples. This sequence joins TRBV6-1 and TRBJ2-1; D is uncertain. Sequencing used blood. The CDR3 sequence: CASSDFLKTQYNEQFF. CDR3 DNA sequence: TGTGCCAGCAGTGACTTCCTTAAGACCCAATACAATGAGCAGTTCTTC.